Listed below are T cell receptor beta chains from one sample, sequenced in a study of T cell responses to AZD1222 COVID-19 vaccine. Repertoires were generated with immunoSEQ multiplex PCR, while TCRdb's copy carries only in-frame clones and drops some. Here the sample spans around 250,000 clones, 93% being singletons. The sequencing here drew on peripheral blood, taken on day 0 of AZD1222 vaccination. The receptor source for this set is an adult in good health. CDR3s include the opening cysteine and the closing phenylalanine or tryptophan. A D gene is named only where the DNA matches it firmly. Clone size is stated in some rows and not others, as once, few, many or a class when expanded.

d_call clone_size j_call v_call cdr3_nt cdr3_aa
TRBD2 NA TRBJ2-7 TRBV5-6 TGTGCCAGCAGCCTTAGCGGGAGAGGGTACGAGCAGTACTTC CASSLSGRGYEQYF
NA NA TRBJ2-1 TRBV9 TGTGCCAGCAGCGTAGACAGCTCCTACAATGAGCAGTTCTTC CASSVDSSYNEQFF
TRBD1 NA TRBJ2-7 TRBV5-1 TGCGCCAGCAGCCCGTCAGGGGGAGTCGAGCAGTACTTC CASSPSGGVEQYF
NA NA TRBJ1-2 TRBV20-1 TGCAGTGCTAGTGCCCCTAACTATGGCTACACCTTC CSASAPNYGYTF
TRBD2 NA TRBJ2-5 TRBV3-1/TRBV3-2 TGTGCCAGCAGCCCCGGGGGGTTGCGAGAGACCCAGTACTTC CASSPGGLRETQYF
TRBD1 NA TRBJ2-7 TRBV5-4 TGTGCCAGCAGCCATAGACAGGGGATTAAGTACGAGCAGTACTTC CASSHRQGIKYEQYF
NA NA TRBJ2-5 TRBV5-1 TGCGCCAGCAGCTCCGGGACGCGGCAAGAGACCCAGTACTTC CASSSGTRQETQYF
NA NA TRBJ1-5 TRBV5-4 TGTGCCAGCAGCTTGGGAGGGAGCAATCAGCCCCAGCATTTT CASSLGGSNQPQHF
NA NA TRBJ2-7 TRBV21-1 TGTGCCAGCAGCAACTGGGGAGGTGGGCAGGAGCTTTACGAGCAGTACTTC CASSNWGGGQELYEQYF
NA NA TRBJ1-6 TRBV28 TGTGCCAGCAGTTTGGGTTCACCCCTCCACTTT CASSLGSPLHF
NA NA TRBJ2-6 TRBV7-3 TGTGCCAGCAGCCCCCCCCGCGGGGCTGGGGCCAACGTCCTGACTTTC CASSPPRGAGANVLTF
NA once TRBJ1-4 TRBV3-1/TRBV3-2 TGTGCCAGCAGCCAAGTTTATGACCTAGCAGGTGAAAAACTGTTTTTT CASSQVYDLAGEKLFF
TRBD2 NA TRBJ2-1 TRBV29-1 TGCAGCGTTGAAGGGGTAGCGGGCCTTAGCTCCTACAATGAGCAGTTCTTC CSVEGVAGLSSYNEQFF
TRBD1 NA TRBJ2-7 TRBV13 TGTGCCAGCAGCCCCGACAGGGGCTCCGAGCAGTACTTC CASSPDRGSEQYF
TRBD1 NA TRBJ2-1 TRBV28 TGTGCCAGCAGGGGGGTGGGACAGGGTGAAAGTGAGCAGTTCTTC CASRGVGQGESEQFF
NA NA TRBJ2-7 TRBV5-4 TGTGCCAGCAGCTTTAACCCGGCTGGGGAGCAGTACTTC CASSFNPAGEQYF
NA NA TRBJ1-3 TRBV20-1 TGCAGTGCTAGTACGGGTGCTGGAAACACCATATATTTT CSASTGAGNTIYF
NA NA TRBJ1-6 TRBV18 TGTGCCAGCTCACCAGGGGGATATTCACCCCTCCACTTT CASSPGGYSPLHF
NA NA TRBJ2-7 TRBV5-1 TGCGCCAGCAGCTTGGCCACCACAGGAGGACCCTACGAGCAGTACTTC CASSLATTGGPYEQYF
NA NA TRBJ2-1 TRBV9 TGTGCCAGCAGCGTACACAGGAGCTCCTACAATGAGCAGTTCTTC CASSVHRSSYNEQFF
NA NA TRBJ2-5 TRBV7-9 TGTGCCAGCAGCCCCGTATCATCGGGGCTGGAGACCCAGTACTTC CASSPVSSGLETQYF
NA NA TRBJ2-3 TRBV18 TGTGCCAGCTCACCGCCCTCCGGTTACACAGATACGCAGTATTTT CASSPPSGYTDTQYF
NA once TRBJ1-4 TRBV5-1 TGCGCCAGCAGCCTTGGGACGACACGTTTTTCTGAAAAACTGTTTTTT CASSLGTTRFSEKLFF
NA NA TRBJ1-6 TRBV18 TGTGCCAGCTCACCCGTCGGGTCGGACAGAGAGAGCTCCTATAATTCACCCCTCCACTTT CASSPVGSDRESSYNSPLHF
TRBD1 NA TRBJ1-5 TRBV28 TGTGCCAGCAGTTTATCAGGATTAGGAGGACAGGGCAAGCATTTT CASSLSGLGGQGKHF
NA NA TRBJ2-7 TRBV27 TGTGCCAGCAGTTTATCGATAGGGTTCACCTACGAGCAGTACTTC CASSLSIGFTYEQYF
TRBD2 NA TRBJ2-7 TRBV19 TGTGCCAGTAGTATAAACCTCGGACTAGCGGGAGAGCAGTACTTC CASSINLGLAGEQYF
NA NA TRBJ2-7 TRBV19 TGTGCCAGTAGTATAGAGGAAGGCCGGGCCTTGGGTTCCTACGAGCAGTACTTC CASSIEEGRALGSYEQYF
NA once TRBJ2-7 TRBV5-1 TGCGCCAGCAGCTTGACAGGTAGCTCCTACGAGCAGTACTTC CASSLTGSSYEQYF
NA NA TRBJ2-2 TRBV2 TGTGCCAGCAGTGAAGTTATAGCCTCCATGGGCGGGGAGCTGTTTTTT CASSEVIASMGGELFF
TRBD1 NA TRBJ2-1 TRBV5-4 TGTGCCAGCAGCTCAAGACAGGGGGCCTACAATGAGCAGTTCTTC CASSSRQGAYNEQFF
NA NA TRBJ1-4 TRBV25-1 TGTGCCAGCAGCATCAGGGGAGGGAATGAAAAACTGTTTTTT CASSIRGGNEKLFF
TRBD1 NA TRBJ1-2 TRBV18 TGTGCCAGCTCACCCAGGGACAGCATGGAGGGCTACACCTTC CASSPRDSMEGYTF
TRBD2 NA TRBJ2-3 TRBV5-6 TGTGCCAGCAGCAAAGGACTAGCGGGAGCAGATACGCAGTATTTT CASSKGLAGADTQYF
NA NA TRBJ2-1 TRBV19 TGTGCCAGTAGTCCCCGTTCGCATGAGCAGTTCTTC CASSPRSHEQFF
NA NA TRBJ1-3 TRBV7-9 TGTGCCAGCAGCTTAGTCAGGGGCGGAAACACCATATATTTT CASSLVRGGNTIYF
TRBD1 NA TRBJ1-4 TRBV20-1 TGCAGTGCTAGTAGACAGGGTCAAAAACTGTTTTTT CSASRQGQKLFF
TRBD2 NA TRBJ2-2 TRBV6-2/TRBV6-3 TGTGCCAGCAGCCGAAGCGGGGTCACCGGGGAGCTGTTTTTT CASSRSGVTGELFF
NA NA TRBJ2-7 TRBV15 TGTGCCACCAGTGTAGGACAAAAATACGAGCAGTACTTC CATSVGQKYEQYF
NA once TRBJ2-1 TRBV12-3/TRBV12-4 TGTGCCAGCACCCTATACAATGAGCAGTTCTTC CASTLYNEQFF
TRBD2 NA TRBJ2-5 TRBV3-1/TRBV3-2 TGTGCCAGCAGCCAAACATGGGGGGGGTCTGAGACCCAGTACTTC CASSQTWGGSETQYF
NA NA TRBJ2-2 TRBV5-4 TGTGCCAGCAGCTTGGGGATTTCGAACACCGGGGAGCTGTTTTTT CASSLGISNTGELFF
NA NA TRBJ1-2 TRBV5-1 TGCGCCAGCAGCTCTGGCCGGGACACCTATGGCTACACCTTC CASSSGRDTYGYTF
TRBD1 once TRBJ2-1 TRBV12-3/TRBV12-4 TGTGCCAGCAGCCAGACAGGGGGCAATGAGCAGTTCTTC CASSQTGGNEQFF
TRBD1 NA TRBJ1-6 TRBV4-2 TGTGCCAGCAGCCAAGAGACAGGGGGAAATTCACCCCTCCACTTT CASSQETGGNSPLHF
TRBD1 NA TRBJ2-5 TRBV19 TGTGCCAGTAGTATCCGGACAGGGGGCGGCGGAGAGACCCAGTACTTC CASSIRTGGGGETQYF
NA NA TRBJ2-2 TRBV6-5 TGTGCCAGCATATCGAGGGCGCTGGACACCGGGGAGCTGTTTTTT CASISRALDTGELFF
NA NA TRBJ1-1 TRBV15 TGTGCCACCAGCATAGGGACGCCTCTCTTGGCTGAAGCTTTCTTT CATSIGTPLLAEAFF
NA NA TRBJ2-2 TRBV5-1 TGCGCCAGCAGCTTCGGAGGGGGGGACACCGGGGAGCTGTTTTTT CASSFGGGDTGELFF
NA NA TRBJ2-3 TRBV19 TGTGCCAGTAGTTTGGACCCCTCGGATACGCAGTATTTT CASSLDPSDTQYF
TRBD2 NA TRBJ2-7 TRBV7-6 TGTGCCAGCAGCTTAGGCGGTAGCGGGAGTGGGACCTACGAGCAGTACTTC CASSLGGSGSGTYEQYF
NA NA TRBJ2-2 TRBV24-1 TGTGCCACCAGTGAGTCGAGCAAGTACGGGGAGCTGTTTTTT CATSESSKYGELFF
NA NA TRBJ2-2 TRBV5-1 TGCGCCAGCAGCACAACAGGAGGCCATCAGGGAGACACCGGGGAGCTGTTTTTT CASSTTGGHQGDTGELFF
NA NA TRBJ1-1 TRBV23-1 TGCGCCAGCAGTCCTGGACCGTGCACTGAAGCTTTCTTT CASSPGPCTEAFF
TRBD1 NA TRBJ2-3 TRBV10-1 TGCGCCAGCTCCGGGACAGGACCCACAGATACGCAGTATTTT CASSGTGPTDTQYF
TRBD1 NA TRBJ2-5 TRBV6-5 TGTGCCAGCACGGGACAGTACCGAGAGACCCAGTACTTC CASTGQYRETQYF
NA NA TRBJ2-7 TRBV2 TGTGCCAGCAGTGTGGAGGGTGAGCAGTACTTC CASSVEGEQYF
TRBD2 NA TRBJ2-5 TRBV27 TGTGCCAGCCAAAGCGGGAGAGGGGGAGAGACCCAGTACTTC CASQSGRGGETQYF
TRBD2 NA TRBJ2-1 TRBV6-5 TGTGCCAGCAGCCTCGGGAGGGGCTCCTACAATGAGCAGTTCTTC CASSLGRGSYNEQFF
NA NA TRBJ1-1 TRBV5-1 TGCGCCAGCAGCTTGGGTCATTGGGAGAGAAGCACGAACACTGAAGCTTTCTTT CASSLGHWERSTNTEAFF